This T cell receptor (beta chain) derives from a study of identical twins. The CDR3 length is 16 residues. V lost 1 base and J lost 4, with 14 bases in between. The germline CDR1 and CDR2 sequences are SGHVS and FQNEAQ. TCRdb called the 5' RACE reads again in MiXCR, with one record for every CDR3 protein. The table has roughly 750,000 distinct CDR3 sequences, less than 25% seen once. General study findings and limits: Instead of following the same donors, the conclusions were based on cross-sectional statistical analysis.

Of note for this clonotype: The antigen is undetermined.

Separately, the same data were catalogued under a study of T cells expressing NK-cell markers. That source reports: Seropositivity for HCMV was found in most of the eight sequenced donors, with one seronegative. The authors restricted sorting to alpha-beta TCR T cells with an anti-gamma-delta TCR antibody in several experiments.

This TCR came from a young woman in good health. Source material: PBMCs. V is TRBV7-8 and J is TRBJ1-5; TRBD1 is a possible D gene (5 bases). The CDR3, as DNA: TGTGCCAGCAGCTTAGGGGTGAGGGGCGCAAATCAGCCCCAGCATTTT. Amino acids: CASSLGVRGANQPQHF.